Each of the 23 T cell receptor beta chains below was sequenced from the same sample in a study of blood T cell repertoires in COVID-19. Profiling relied on immunoSEQ multiplex PCR, and the TCRdb table lists in-frame clones only, not all of them. The sample yields 120,000 or so clones, about 80% seen once. Sequencing was performed on peripheral blood. The receptors derive from a human donor in a cohort sampled during active COVID-19.

V gene TRBV5-1 combines with J gene TRBJ1-1; unclear D gene. The CDR3 contains 14 residues. Germline CDR1 reads SGHRS; CDR2 reads YFSETQ. With 2 bases removed from V and 1 base from J, the gap between germline ends came to 9 bases. The CDR3 DNA reads as TGCGCCAGCAGCTTTACGGGAACGAACACTGAAGCTTTCTTT. Protein product: CASSFTGTNTEAFF.

In its sample, this clone was seen a few times. As DNA, the CDR3 is TGTGCCAGTAGTGACAGGGCGGATCGCGAGCAGTACTTC. This sequence encodes CASSDRADREQYF. The chain carries TRBV19 and TRBJ2-7; 7 bases are a match to TRBD1. The CDR3 length is 13 residues. The germline CDR1 and CDR2 sequences are LNHDA and SQIVND (reference sequence). V lost 5 bases to trimming and J lost 6 bases; unmatched junction nucleotides: 7.

J is TRBJ2-3 and V is TRBV2; D is unclear. This CDR3 has 13 amino acids. Germline V gene sequence: CDR1 SNHLY, CDR2 FYNNEI. Trimming stripped 6 bases from V and 4 bases from J, with 11 bases between. In nucleotides, the CDR3 is TGTGCCAGCAGCTTCCTTTCGTCAGATACGCAGTATTTT. Translating gives CASSFLSSDTQYF.

The chain uses TRBV28 and TRBJ1-4; D might be TRBD1 (5 bases). Germline V CDR1 and CDR2: MDHEN, SYDVKM. There are 15 residues in the CDR3. Trimming pared 7 bases from V and 4 bases from J, leaving 16 bases between. CDR3 sequence: CASTLGGASNEKLFF. As DNA, the CDR3 is TGTGCCAGCACTCTAGGAGGGGCGAGTAATGAAAAACTGTTTTTT.

This rearrangement joins TRBV7-9 to TRBJ2-5; TRBD2 matches 8 bases. From germline, CDR1 is SEHNR and CDR2 FQNEAQ (reference sequence). Losses at the gene ends were 1 base for V and 5 bases for J; bases not matched to a gene: 6. The CDR3 sequence is 15 residues long. The CDR3 here is CASSLVAGGQETQYF. For the CDR3, the DNA is TGTGCCAGCAGCTTAGTTGCGGGGGGCCAGGAGACCCAGTACTTC.

This chain uses TRBV28 with TRBJ2-7; D may be TRBD2 (6 bases). The CDR3 has 16 amino acids. V gave up 3 bases and J gave up 6 bases, with 21 bases separating them. CDR1 is MDHEN and CDR2 is SYDVKM in the germline V gene. The CDR3 nucleotides read TGTGCCAGCAGTTTTCCTCGGGGGACCTTAAGGAGCGAGCAGTACTTC. This gives the protein CASSFPRGTLRSEQYF.

The chain joins TRBV6-6 to TRBJ1-5; TRBD1 matches at 7 bases. Germline CDR1 reads MNHNY; CDR2 reads SVGAGI (reference sequence). This CDR3 region has 15 residues. V trimming: 0 bases; J trimming: 6 bases; junction bases outside the gene matches: 5. CDR3 in DNA: TGTGCCAGCAGTTACTCGTTACAGGGGAGTCAGCCCCAGCATTTT. The encoded protein is CASSYSLQGSQPQHF.

The chain links TRBV7-2 to TRBJ2-1; a possible D gene is TRBD1 (6 bases). The CDR3 is 16 residues long. Germline V gene sequence: CDR1 SGHTA, CDR2 FQGNSA. Trimming shortened V by 3 bases and J by 0 bases, and 12 bases separated the two germline ends. The CDR3 sequence is CASSFPQGSSYNEQFF. The CDR3 bases are TGTGCCAGCAGCTTTCCTCAGGGGAGCTCCTACAATGAGCAGTTCTTC.

The chain links TRBV7-2 to TRBJ1-2; D gene uncertain. This CDR3 has 12 residues. CDR1 is SGHTA and CDR2 is FQGNSA in the germline V gene. The ends were cut back, 2 bases at V and 7 bases at J, with 8 bases in the middle. The CDR3 protein is CASSLTVAGYTF. As DNA, the CDR3 is TGTGCCAGCAGCTTAACAGTCGCTGGCTACACCTTC.

V usage is TRBV3-1 (or the pseudogene TRBV3-2) and J usage is TRBJ2-3; 7 bases align to TRBD1. The CDR3 has 13 residues. Germline lookup yields CDR1 LGHDT and CDR2 YNNKEL (reference sequence). Unmatched junction bases numbered 4, after V lost 4 bases and J lost 6 bases. The DNA of the CDR3 is TGTGCCAGCAGCCCCACAGGGGAGGATACGCAGTATTTT. Its translation is CASSPTGEDTQYF.

The chain recombines TRBV21-1 with TRBJ2-7; the D call of TRBD1 is as the table states it, not checked on the DNA. TRBV21-1 is a pseudogene. This CDR3 comprises 15 residues. This chain's CDR3 is CASTKTDRGSYEQYF. DNA of the CDR3: TGTGCCAGCACCAAAACGGACAGGGGCTCCTACGAGCAGTACTTC.

The rearrangement joins TRBV19 to TRBJ1-4; 7 nucleotides align to TRBD1. Per germline, CDR1 LNHDA and CDR2 SQIVND (reference sequence). CDR3 length: 14 amino acids. V was pared by 4 bases and J by 8 bases, with 7 bases of the junction left unmatched. The CDR3 reads CASSTQGLGEKLFF. Written as DNA, the CDR3 is TGTGCCAGTAGTACACAGGGGTTAGGGGAAAAACTGTTTTTT.

Here the CDR3 reads CASSSDSADTQYF. The CDR3 bases are TGTGCCAGCAGCTCGGACTCTGCAGATACGCAGTATTTT. The chain recombines TRBV7-8 with TRBJ2-3; a weak D match, TRBD2 (5 bases). The CDR3 sequence is 13 residues long. Looked up from germline, CDR1 is SGHVS and CDR2 is FQNEAQ. V lost 4 bases, J lost 4 bases, and 9 bases lay in between.

The J gene is TRBJ2-7, the V gene TRBV6-5, with 12 bases matching TRBD2. The ends lost 4 bases at V and 4 bases at J; junction bases unmatched: 5. The CDR3 covers 15 residues. Germline assignment: CDR1 MNHEY and CDR2 SVGAGI. The CDR3 sequence is CASSSGTSGPYEQYF. DNA of the CDR3: TGTGCCAGCAGTTCCGGGACTAGCGGGCCTTACGAGCAGTACTTC.

The chain uses TRBV9 and TRBJ2-1; 9 nucleotides match TRBD2. The CDR3 consists of 16 residues. CDR1 and CDR2 (germline): SGDLS, YYNGEE. Unmatched junction bases numbered 11, after V lost 0 bases and J lost 10 bases. The CDR3 DNA reads as TGTGCCAGCAGCGTAGCTGTTAGCGGGGGACGTGGCGAGCAGTTCTTC. Protein product: CASSVAVSGGRGEQFF.

CDR3 residues: CASSPGEEPLYF. In nucleotides, the CDR3 is TGTGCCAGCTCCCCCGGGGAGGAACCACTGTATTTT. The chain joins TRBV18 to TRBJ2-3, with D perhaps TRBD2 (6 bases). Germline CDR1 KGHSH, CDR2 LQKENI. CDR3 length: 12 amino acids. V gave up 6 bases and J gave up 14 bases, with 18 bases separating them.

This clone has a single count. The V and J genes are TRBV19 and TRBJ2-1; 7 bases agree with TRBD2. CDR3 size: 16 residues. Germline V gives CDR1 LNHDA, CDR2 SQIVND (reference sequence). The trim removed 1 base at V and 8 bases at J, leaving 11 bases unmatched. This CDR3 reads CASSIGGRLAGHEQFF. Here the CDR3 DNA reads TGTGCCAGTAGTATAGGTGGCAGACTAGCAGGCCATGAGCAGTTCTTC.

The V gene is TRBV19, the J gene TRBJ2-1; D gene unclear. Trimming stripped 4 bases from V and 0 bases from J, with 10 bases between. This CDR3 has 15 residues. The germline CDR1 and CDR2 sequences are LNHDA and SQIVND (reference sequence). This CDR3 reads CASSTQQSSYNEQFF. The CDR3 DNA reads as TGTGCCAGTAGTACTCAACAGAGCTCCTACAATGAGCAGTTCTTC. Full variable domain (missing parts from reference TRBV19 and TRBJ2-1): DGGITQSPKYLFRKEGQNVTLSCEQNLNHDAMYWYRQDPGQGLRLIYYSQIVNDFQKGDIAEGYSVSREKKESFPLTVTSAQKNPTAFYLCASSTQQSSYNEQFFGPGTRLTVL.

The chain combines TRBV7-9 with TRBJ1-6; 7 bases agree with TRBD1. Germline V CDR1 and CDR2: SEHNR, FQNEAQ (reference sequence). The CDR3 consists of 15 residues. The J segment lost 4 bases and the V segment lost 8 bases, leaving 8 bases of the junction unmatched. The DNA for the CDR3 is TGTGCCAGCGCATCCCCGGGACAGTATAATTCACCCCTCCACTTT. It yields the protein CASASPGQYNSPLHF.

The rearrangement links TRBV9 to TRBJ1-3; 7 bases agree with TRBD1. The V and J ends lost 4 bases and 2 bases, in that order; junction bases with no gene match: 9. Germline values: CDR1 SGDLS, CDR2 YYNGEE. The CDR3 extends over 16 amino acids. The CDR3 sequence: CASSYAGGETGNTIYF. CDR3 DNA sequence: TGTGCCAGCAGCTACGCAGGGGGAGAAACTGGAAACACCATATATTTT. The variable domain in full, completed from reference TRBV9 and TRBJ1-3, reads DSGVTQTPKHLITATGQRVTLRCSPRSGDLSVYWYQQSLDQGLQFLIQYYNGEERAKGNILERFSAQQFPDLHSELNLSSLELGDSALYFCASSYAGGETGNTIYFGEGSWLTVV.

CDR3 region: CASSSQINSNQPQHF. CDR3 bases: TGTGCCAGCAGTTCTCAGATTAATAGCAATCAGCCCCAGCATTTT. The chain uses TRBV6-5 and TRBJ1-5; D uncertain. Trimming pared 4 bases from V and 0 bases from J, leaving 10 bases between. The germline V gene has CDR1 MNHEY and CDR2 SVGAGI. The CDR3 runs 15 residues.

In its sample, this clone was seen once. The chain couples TRBV11-2 to TRBJ1-2; 9 bases are a match to TRBD1. The V and J ends lost 1 base and 3 bases, in that order; junction bases with no gene match: 0. The CDR3 spans 14 residues. The germline V gene encodes CDR1 SGHAT and CDR2 FQNNGV. The CDR3 coding sequence is TGTGCCAGCAGCTTAGGGACAGGGGACTATGGCTACACCTTC. Protein product: CASSLGTGDYGYTF. The whole variable domain, remainder taken from reference TRBV11-2 and TRBJ1-2, is EAGVAQSPRYKIIEKRQSVAFWCNPISGHATLYWYQQILGQGPKLLIQFQNNGVVDDSQLPKDRFSAERLKGVDSTLKIQPAKLEDSAVYLCASSLGTGDYGYTFGSGTRLTVV.

The V gene is TRBV5-6, the J gene TRBJ2-5, with TRBD2 as a possible D gene (5 bases). The CDR3 sequence is 14 residues long. The germline V and J ends were trimmed by 4 bases and 7 bases, with 17 bases remaining between them. Germline CDR1 and CDR2: SGHDT and YYEEEE. The CDR3 DNA is TGTGCCAGCAGCCCGAGTTTTACGGCGGGGACCCAGTACTTC. This gives the protein CASSPSFTAGTQYF.